This note documents a single T cell receptor (beta chain) sequence. Its antigen is not known. The germline CDR1 and CDR2 sequences are SQVTM and ANQGSEA. Trimming left V 4 bases short and J 3 bases short, with 7 bases between. This CDR3 has 12 amino acids. These data come from a study of beta chain features in type 1 diabetes. Whole-study findings and limits: A moderate, significant TCRB CDR3 shortening appeared in type 1 diabetes across four CD4+ subsets.

Since all of the isolated RNA was reverse transcribed, expressed TCRB transcripts were what got sequenced. Sequencing was performed with immunoSEQ multiplex PCR; in TCRdb, only in-frame clones are kept and a portion is missing. This sample has 240,000 or so clones, with 20% found just once. This receptor was taken from a woman aged 40 to 49 with type 1 diabetes. The chain joins TRBV29-1 to TRBJ1-5; D remains ambiguous. The sample consisted of naive CD4+ T cells from blood. CDR3 sequence reads: CSVAGDNQPQHF. Written as DNA, the CDR3 is TGCAGCGTTGCCGGGGACAATCAGCCCCAGCATTTT.